The 20 T cell receptor beta chains listed next were all sequenced from one sample in a study of T cell repertoires in cytomegalovirus infection. MiXCR, run by TCRdb on the reads, gives a single entry per CDR3 protein. The table includes some 480,000 distinct CDR3 sequences, around a third detected once. These receptors are not linked to any known antigen. The input for sequencing was cultured PBMCs, taken from culture after CMV antigen stimulation. These receptors were obtained from a human donor in good health (CMV status not recorded). Some clones in this sample may be carry-over from other donors' samples.

The chain employs TRBV5-1 and TRBJ2-3; 8 bases map to TRBD2. Germline V gene sequence: CDR1 SGHRS, CDR2 YFSETQ. The CDR3 runs 18 residues. The V gene end was trimmed by 0 bases and the J gene end by 2 bases; junction bases not matched to a gene: 11. The CDR3 coding sequence is TGCGCCAGCAGCTTGGGACGGGCGGGAGGCCAGACCACAGATACGCAGTATTTT. Translating it yields CASSLGRAGGQTTDTQYF.

There are a few counts of this clonotype. The chain combines TRBV28 with TRBJ2-1; D not resolved. The CDR3 is made up of 12 amino acids. CDR1 and CDR2 (germline): MDHEN, SYDVKM. Trimming shortened V by 1 base and J by 8 bases, and 6 bases separated the two germline ends. Written as DNA, the CDR3 is TGTGCCAGCAGTTTATCGGCGTATGAGCAGTTCTTC. Residues: CASSLSAYEQFF. The full variable domain, in which reference TRBV28 and TRBJ2-1 provide the parts outside the CDR3, is DVKVTQSSRYLVKRTGEKVFLECVQDMDHENMFWYRQDPGLGLRLIYFSYDVKMKEKGDIPEGYSVSREKKERFSLILESASTNQTSMYLCASSLSAYEQFFGPGTRLTVL.

This clonotype was counted many times. The rearrangement links TRBV7-9 to TRBJ2-1, with 11 bases matching TRBD1. V lost 6 bases and J lost 8; bases outside the gene matches: 9. Per the germline V gene, CDR1 is SEHNR and CDR2 is FQNEAQ (reference sequence). This CDR3 region has 15 residues. The CDR3 reads CASSTSGTGGHEQFF. CDR3 nucleotides: TGTGCCAGCAGTACATCCGGGACAGGGGGACATGAGCAGTTCTTC.

Only a few counts were recorded for this clonotype. The V gene is TRBV10-2, the J gene TRBJ2-7; 7 bases match TRBD1. The CDR3 length is 13 residues. CDR1 is WSHSY and CDR2 is SAAADI in the germline V gene. Trimming at V came to 4 bases and at J to 3 bases, leaving 3 bases not matched to a gene. The CDR3 loop is CASSGGTVYEQYF. The DNA for the CDR3 is TGCGCCAGCAGTGGGGGGACAGTCTACGAGCAGTACTTC.

This clonotype occurred many times. The chain is built from TRBV6-2 or TRBV6-3 and TRBJ2-7; 12 nucleotides line up with TRBD2. Trimming removed 6 bases from V and 6 bases from J; junction bases left unmatched: 3. In germline, CDR1 is MNHEY, CDR2 SVGEGT. The CDR3 contains 13 residues. This CDR3 reads CASRTSGRPEQYV. DNA of the CDR3: TGTGCCAGCAGGACTAGCGGGAGACCCGAGCAGTACGTC.

This chain joins TRBV15 and TRBJ2-2; tentative D call: TRBD1 (5 bases). Deletions cut 3 bases from V and 6 bases from J, with 17 bases between. The germline V gene has CDR1 LNHNV and CDR2 YYDKDF (reference sequence). CDR3 length equals 16 residues. CDR3 sequence: CATSREPAGQPGELFF. DNA for the CDR3: TGTGCCACCAGCAGGGAGCCGGCAGGGCAGCCCGGGGAGCTGTTTTTT.

The chain is built from TRBV20-1 and TRBJ1-6; 7 bases align to TRBD1. J gave up 3 bases and V 2 bases, and 7 bases lay outside the gene matches. The CDR3 has 16 residues. Germline lookup yields CDR1 DFQATT and CDR2 SNEGSKA (reference sequence). The CDR3 DNA follows: TGCAGTGCTAGACAAAGACAGGGCGGCTATAATTCACCCCTCCACTTT. It yields the protein CSARQRQGGYNSPLHF.

On this clonotype: One end of the junction fails to match germline, which may point to a read error. The rearrangement joins TRBV25-1 to TRBJ1-1; no firm D call. Germline V gene data show CDR1 as MGHDK and CDR2 as SYGVNS. The CDR3 is made up of 13 amino acids. The CDR3 protein is CASSEFGLQPSVF. CDR3 nucleotides: TGTGCCAGCAGTGAATTCGGACTCCAACCAAGTGTTTTT.

The chain carries TRBV6-6 and TRBJ2-4, with 9 bases identical to TRBD1. The CDR3 sequence is 17 residues long. The ends lost 11 bases at V and 1 base at J; junction bases unmatched: 15. Germline CDR1 reads MNHNY; CDR2 reads SVGAGI (reference sequence). CDR3 amino acids: CAARDRDTRMAKNIQYF. DNA for the CDR3: TGTGCCGCTAGGGACAGGGATACCCGGATGGCCAAAAACATTCAGTACTTC.

This clonotype has at least ten counts. The rearrangement uses TRBV7-2 and TRBJ2-5; D gene uncertain. V lost 5 bases and J 3 bases, leaving 7 bases between the germline ends. This CDR3 is built from 12 residues. The germline V gene has CDR1 SGHTA and CDR2 FQGNSA. This CDR3 is CASSRTKETQYF. CDR3 DNA: TGTGCCAGCAGCCGGACGAAAGAGACCCAGTACTTC.

In regard to this clonotype: A read error is possible here, since a much larger clone lies one base away. Here the CDR3 DNA reads TGTGCCAGCAGCTTTTTGGGACAGGAGAATGAAAAACTGTTTTTT. It is translated as CASSFLGQENEKLFF. This chain uses TRBV7-2 with TRBJ1-4, with TRBD1 matching 8 bases. Trimming at V came to 3 bases and at J to 5 bases, leaving 5 bases not matched to a gene. This CDR3 comprises 15 residues. Germline V gene sequence: CDR1 SGHTA, CDR2 FQGNSA.

The chain recombines TRBV25-1 with TRBJ1-1; D not resolved. The V end lost 1 base, the J end lost 7 bases, and 13 bases lay between the germline ends. Germline-derived CDR1 and CDR2 are MGHDK and SYGVNS. This CDR3 spans 14 amino acids. CDR3 in amino acids: CASSELGGALEAFF. The CDR3 DNA reads as TGTGCCAGCAGTGAATTAGGTGGAGCCCTTGAAGCTTTCTTT.

The V call is TRBV19, the J call TRBJ2-2; TRBD1 agrees at 7 bases. The V gene end was trimmed by 7 bases and the J gene end by 7 bases; junction bases not matched to a gene: 12. In germline, CDR1 is LNHDA, CDR2 SQIVND (reference sequence). The CDR3 is made up of 15 amino acids. The CDR3 loop reads CASKSSGGIDGELFF. The DNA for the CDR3 is TGTGCCAGTAAATCTTCAGGGGGTATCGACGGGGAGCTGTTTTTT. Supplemented by reference TRBV19 and TRBJ2-2, the full variable domain reads DGGITQSPKYLFRKEGQNVTLSCEQNLNHDAMYWYRQDPGQGLRLIYYSQIVNDFQKGDIAEGYSVSREKKESFPLTVTSAQKNPTAFYLCASKSSGGIDGELFFGEGSRLTVL.

This clonotype was seen more than once but under ten times. The CDR3: CASSLGGSPHQPQHF. CDR3 nucleotide sequence: TGTGCCAGCAGCTTAGGTGGGAGCCCCCATCAGCCCCAGCATTTT. V and J are TRBV7-8 and TRBJ1-5; D is undetermined. Trimming shortened V by 1 base and J by 5 bases, and 12 bases separated the two germline ends. The CDR3 covers 15 residues. From germline, CDR1 is SGHVS and CDR2 FQNEAQ.

There are a few counts of this clonotype. The genes are TRBV25-1 and TRBJ2-3; no reliable D call. V lost 6 bases and J lost 5, with 12 bases in between. The CDR3 totals 13 residues. Looked up from germline, CDR1 is MGHDK and CDR2 is SYGVNS. The CDR3 loop is CASRSPAGDTQYF. CDR3 nucleotides: TGTGCCAGCAGAAGTCCAGCAGGAGATACGCAGTATTTT. Together with reference TRBV25-1 and TRBJ2-3, the CDR3 gives the full variable domain: EADIYQTPRYLVIGTGKKITLECSQTMGHDKMYWYQQDPGMELHLIHYSYGVNSTEKGDLSSESTVSRIRTEHFPLTLESARPSHTSQYLCASRSPAGDTQYFGPGTRLTVL.

This clonotype was seen a few times. V gene TRBV7-2 combines with J gene TRBJ2-7, with D perhaps matching TRBD2 (6 bases). Germline V gene sequence: CDR1 SGHTA, CDR2 FQGNSA. Trimming took 1 base from V and 11 from J, leaving 12 bases between them. CDR3 size: 12 residues. In nucleotides, the CDR3 is TGTGCCAGCAGCTTAGGAGACGGGAGAGAGTACTTC. Its translation is CASSLGDGREYF.

This clonotype was seen ten or more times. The chain links TRBV7-8 to TRBJ2-3; TRBD2 is a possible D gene (6 bases). V lost 4 bases, J lost 1 base, and 15 bases lay in between. CDR1 is SGHVS and CDR2 is FQNEAQ in the germline V gene. The CDR3 sequence is 16 residues long. The CDR3, as DNA: TGTGCCAGCAGCTCCGGGAGACTAGTCCGCACAGATACGCAGTATTTT. It specifies CASSSGRLVRTDTQYF.

In DNA, the CDR3 is TGTGCCAGCAGCCAAGCCGGGGGAGGGGGGACGACCTACAATGAGCAGTTCTTC. Its translation: CASSQAGGGGTTYNEQFF. The chain employs TRBV4-2 and TRBJ2-1, with D possibly being TRBD2 (7 bases). The germline CDR1 and CDR2 sequences are LGHNA and YNFKEQ. Trimming took off 1 base at V and 2 bases at J, with 18 bases between the two ends. The CDR3 is 18 amino acids.

The rearrangement uses TRBV5-4 and TRBJ2-3, with D possibly being TRBD2 (5 bases). The CDR3 spans 16 residues. Between the trimmed V and J ends, which lost 4 bases and 0 bases, there was a span of 15 bases. Germline V lookup: CDR1 SGHNT, CDR2 YYREEE (reference sequence). Here the CDR3 reads CASSPGGTPSTDTQYF. The CDR3 region has the DNA TGTGCCAGCAGCCCTGGAGGTACACCTAGCACAGATACGCAGTATTTT.

The chain employs TRBV7-2 and TRBJ2-3, with 8 bases identical to TRBD2. This CDR3 has 16 residues. The germline V gene has CDR1 SGHTA and CDR2 FQGNSA. Germline trimming cut 2 bases from V and 2 bases from J; bases unmatched to any gene: 6. CDR3 coding DNA: TGTGCCAGCAGCTTACAACTAGCGGCACCCACAGATACGCAGTATTTT. Its translation is CASSLQLAAPTDTQYF.